These T cell receptor beta chains were read from a single sample in a study of blood T cell repertoires in COVID-19. Assay used: immunoSEQ multiplex PCR; TCRdb lists only in-frame clones, some missing. Among approximately 200,000 clones, roughly nine tenths were seen once, and the ten largest hold under 2%. The sample taken for sequencing was peripheral blood. These receptors originate from a middle-aged man with active or convalescent COVID-19. CDR3s leave out the opening cysteine and the closing phenylalanine or tryptophan. Each record gives: J gene, CDR3 length, V gene, CDR3 protein.

J gene: TRBJ1-1
CDR3 length: 13
V gene: TRBV4-1
CDR3 protein: ASSHSLTGGTEAF

J gene: TRBJ1-1
CDR3 length: 11
V gene: TRBV11-3
CDR3 protein: ASSLTLNTEAF

J gene: TRBJ2-1
CDR3 length: 15
V gene: TRBV9
CDR3 protein: ASSPGDSSFVYNEQF

J gene: TRBJ2-1
CDR3 length: 10
V gene: TRBV27
CDR3 protein: ASSQTWNEQF

J gene: TRBJ1-1
CDR3 length: 10
V gene: TRBV27
CDR3 protein: ASRVFGERAF

J gene: TRBJ2-3
CDR3 length: 15
V gene: TRBV9
CDR3 protein: ASSVESGRGPTDTQY

J gene: TRBJ2-1
CDR3 length: 12
V gene: TRBV10-2
CDR3 protein: ASTGTGGNNEQF

J gene: TRBJ2-1
CDR3 length: 15
V gene: TRBV7-9
CDR3 protein: ASSYHLGQGARNEQF

J gene: TRBJ1-2
CDR3 length: 13
V gene: TRBV7-2
CDR3 protein: ASSFMRQGARGYT

J gene: TRBJ2-4
CDR3 length: 12
V gene: TRBV20-1
CDR3 protein: SASDRGVGDIQY

J gene: TRBJ2-7
CDR3 length: 13
V gene: TRBV19
CDR3 protein: ASNAPGRGVYEQY

J gene: TRBJ2-1
CDR3 length: 13
V gene: TRBV10-3
CDR3 protein: AISESTSGRNEQF

J gene: TRBJ1-2
CDR3 length: 12
V gene: TRBV7-9
CDR3 protein: ASSLVSPNYGYT

J gene: TRBJ1-6
CDR3 length: 12
V gene: TRBV5-6
CDR3 protein: ASSLTGRYSPLH

J gene: TRBJ2-7
CDR3 length: 11
V gene: TRBV6-5
CDR3 protein: AIRGAGGYEQY

J gene: TRBJ2-7
CDR3 length: 13
V gene: TRBV19
CDR3 protein: ASSPFARAAYEQY

J gene: TRBJ1-6
CDR3 length: 13
V gene: TRBV3-1/TRBV3-2
CDR3 protein: ASSGRGSYNSPLH

J gene: TRBJ2-6
CDR3 length: 13
V gene: TRBV28
CDR3 protein: ASSPGSSGANVLT

J gene: TRBJ1-6
CDR3 length: 14
V gene: TRBV5-6
CDR3 protein: ASSLGQVAYNSPLH

J gene: TRBJ2-3
CDR3 length: 10
V gene: TRBV2
CDR3 protein: ASRTGADTQY

J gene: TRBJ2-5
CDR3 length: 12
V gene: TRBV27
CDR3 protein: ASSHTGGEETQY

J gene: TRBJ2-7
CDR3 length: 16
V gene: TRBV27
CDR3 protein: ASSLTPPGLAGVYEQY

J gene: TRBJ2-5
CDR3 length: 12
V gene: TRBV19
CDR3 protein: ASSLEDRGQTQY

J gene: TRBJ2-7
CDR3 length: 13
V gene: TRBV9
CDR3 protein: ASSVTDTGWSEQY

J gene: TRBJ1-3
CDR3 length: 12
V gene: TRBV5-1
CDR3 protein: ASSLAESGNTIY

J gene: TRBJ1-1
CDR3 length: 12
V gene: TRBV5-5
CDR3 protein: ASSWRGLNTEAF

J gene: TRBJ2-3
CDR3 length: 14
V gene: TRBV11-2
CDR3 protein: ASSLRLDFPTDTQY

J gene: TRBJ2-3
CDR3 length: 15
V gene: TRBV9
CDR3 protein: ASSVAAQLGGTDTQY

J gene: TRBJ2-7
CDR3 length: 12
V gene: TRBV18
CDR3 protein: ASSPQGAAYEQY

J gene: TRBJ2-3
CDR3 length: 12
V gene: TRBV10-3
CDR3 protein: AVYGGGTTDTQY

J gene: TRBJ1-2
CDR3 length: 14
V gene: TRBV7-9
CDR3 protein: ASSPIALRNVYGYT

J gene: TRBJ1-6
CDR3 length: 12
V gene: TRBV3-1/TRBV3-2
CDR3 protein: ASSVDPGNSPLH

J gene: TRBJ2-1
CDR3 length: 13
V gene: TRBV6-5
CDR3 protein: ASSYGRDSYNEQF

J gene: TRBJ2-1
CDR3 length: 12
V gene: TRBV19
CDR3 protein: ASSIGGQSNEQF

J gene: TRBJ1-2
CDR3 length: 12
V gene: TRBV28
CDR3 protein: ASSLIDSYYGYT

J gene: TRBJ2-7
CDR3 length: 13
V gene: TRBV30
CDR3 protein: AWSGRDSGSYEQY

J gene: TRBJ2-5
CDR3 length: 14
V gene: TRBV7-2
CDR3 protein: ASSPNLAGGLETQY

J gene: TRBJ1-1
CDR3 length: 12
V gene: TRBV7-3
CDR3 protein: ASSTGQMNTEAF

J gene: TRBJ2-7
CDR3 length: 10
V gene: TRBV3-1/TRBV3-2
CDR3 protein: ASSHGAYEQY

J gene: TRBJ1-1
CDR3 length: 13
V gene: TRBV7-3
CDR3 protein: ASSSVTILDTEAF